This T cell receptor (beta chain) was documented in a study of blood T cell repertoires in COVID-19 (dated by TCRdb to about 2020). Looking at the study overall: Samples from collaborators originated in the United States, Italy and Spain and spanned both the acute and convalescent phases of COVID-19. Where available, HLA class I and class II types were obtained from metadata supplied by the sample provider rather than from assay-based typing. The dataset comprised deeply sampled blood TCRbeta repertoires from subjects exposed to, actively infected with, or recovered from COVID-19. The repertoires were made available in a free public database intended to serve as a resource for research on the immune response to SARS-CoV-2. The samples were drawn from two sources: the first 160 participants of the ongoing ImmuneRACE study, and 1,000 to 1,500 subjects contributed by 6 global collaborators. The prospective study material was composed of cDNA or gDNA derived from T cells, B-cell-depleted T cells, or PBMCs. A de-identified subject ID, COVID-19 status, age in years and sex were almost always included in the sample metadata.

Broad study findings and their caveats: The amount of clinical and demographic metadata varied by source and participant and was provided uncurated.

As to this clone: Its recognized antigen is unknown. No base quality information exists; no much larger clone differs at one position.

From the germline V gene, CDR1 is KGHSH and CDR2 is LQKENI. The CDR3, from cysteine to phenylalanine, totals 15 residues. Only the CDR3 DNA is retained, 45 bases long and in frame from the first base. Unmatched junction bases come to 7, with V trimmed by 6 bases and J by 2 bases. Samples from volunteer blood donors who had recovered from COVID-19 were contributed by a second Seattle source. Collaborating institutions collected whole blood in K2EDTA tubes following their own protocols. Collaborator samples were shipped for TCRbeta analysis as frozen whole blood, isolated PBMCs, or DNA extracted from either sample type. The immunoSEQ Assay, a bias-controlled multiplex PCR, was used to amplify TCRbeta CDR3 regions from genomic DNA. On the study's bioinformatics: Within the assay, amplification of reference gene primers was used to estimate how many nucleated cells each sample contained. Sequence reads were collapsed and filtered to measure the absolute abundance of every unique TCRbeta CDR3 rearrangement. For each sample, productive Simpson clonality was calculated by taking the square root of Simpson's diversity index across productive rearrangements. This immuneACCESS table, as held by TCRdb, lists in-frame sequences with V and J called but not all clones. Of the missing ones, under half trace to an unresolved V gene in checked studies; the others have no known cause. V, J and clone size derive from that table, while D and trimming were established from the DNA sequence. Here the sample has 300,000 to 400,000 clones; more than 75% occur a single time. The ten largest clones represent around 3.5% of the sample.

The source is a young woman who had recovered from COVID-19. The sequenced sample consisted of peripheral blood. The V gene is TRBV18 and the J gene is TRBJ2-5; a stretch of 9 junction bases matches TRBD1. CDR3 sequence: CASSFTGGIQETQYF. The sequence in DNA is TGTGCCAGCTCGTTCACAGGGGGCATTCAAGAGACCCAGTACTTC.